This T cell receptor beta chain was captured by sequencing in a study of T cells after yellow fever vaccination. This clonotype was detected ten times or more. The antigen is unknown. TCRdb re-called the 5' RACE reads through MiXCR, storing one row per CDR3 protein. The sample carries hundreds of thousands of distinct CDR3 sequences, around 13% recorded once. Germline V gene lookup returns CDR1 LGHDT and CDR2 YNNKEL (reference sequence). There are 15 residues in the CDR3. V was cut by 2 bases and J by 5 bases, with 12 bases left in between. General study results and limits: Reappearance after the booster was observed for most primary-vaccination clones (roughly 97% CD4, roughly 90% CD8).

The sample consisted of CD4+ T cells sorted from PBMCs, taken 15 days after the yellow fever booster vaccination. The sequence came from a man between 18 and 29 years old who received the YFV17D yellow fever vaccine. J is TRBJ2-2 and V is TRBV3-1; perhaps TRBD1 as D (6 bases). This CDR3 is CASSQRDTATGELFF. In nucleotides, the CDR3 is TGTGCCAGCAGCCAACGGGACACCGCAACCGGGGAGCTGTTTTTT.